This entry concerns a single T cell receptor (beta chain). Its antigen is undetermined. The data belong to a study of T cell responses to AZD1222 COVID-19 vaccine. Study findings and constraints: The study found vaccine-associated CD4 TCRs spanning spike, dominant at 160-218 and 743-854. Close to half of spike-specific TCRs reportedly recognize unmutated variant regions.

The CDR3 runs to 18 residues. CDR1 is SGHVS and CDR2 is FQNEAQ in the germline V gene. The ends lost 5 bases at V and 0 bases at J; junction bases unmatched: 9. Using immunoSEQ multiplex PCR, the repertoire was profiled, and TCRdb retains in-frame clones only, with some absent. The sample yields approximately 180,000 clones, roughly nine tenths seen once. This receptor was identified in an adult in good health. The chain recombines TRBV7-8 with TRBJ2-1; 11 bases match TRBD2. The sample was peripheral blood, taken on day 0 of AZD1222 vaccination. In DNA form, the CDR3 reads TGTGCCAGCAGCCCGATGGGACTAGCGGTGAACTCCTACAATGAGCAGTTCTTC. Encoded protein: CASSPMGLAVNSYNEQFF.